The 15 T cell receptor beta chains listed next were all sequenced from one sample in a study of shared clonotypes between healthy human individuals. TCRdb's table, derived via immunoSEQ multiplex PCR, lists solely in-frame clones and lacks some. The sample shows 2 million to 2.5 million clones, roughly 93% of them seen only once. Sequences were obtained from naive CD4+ T cells from PBMCs. Indicated subset: CD45RA+ positively selected. The receptors were gathered from a man aged 18 to 29 in good health. Some clones in this sample may be carry-over from other donors' samples.

The chain uses TRBV28 and TRBJ2-3; no clear D. Trimming took 5 bases from V and 0 from J, leaving 15 bases between them. The CDR3 is 16 amino acids. In germline, CDR1 is MDHEN, CDR2 SYDVKM. As DNA, the CDR3 is TGTGCCAGCAGTCCCAGGACCCACCGAAGCACAGATACGCAGTATTTT. It translates to CASSPRTHRSTDTQYF.

The V gene is TRBV4-1, the J gene TRBJ2-3, with 11 bases matching TRBD2. The J segment lost 8 bases and the V segment lost 0 bases, leaving 10 bases of the junction unmatched. Germline-derived CDR1 and CDR2 are MGHRA and YSYEKL. The CDR3 covers 17 residues. The CDR3 region is CASSQDGASGRSRTQYF. DNA for the CDR3: TGCGCCAGCAGCCAAGATGGGGCTAGCGGGAGGAGTCGTACGCAGTATTTT.

The chain joins TRBV4-1 to TRBJ2-5; 10 nucleotides agree with TRBD2. The CDR3 totals 17 residues. Germline CDR1 MGHRA, CDR2 YSYEKL. The trim removed 1 base at V and 5 bases at J, leaving 10 bases unmatched. CDR3 bases: TGCGCCAGCAGCCAAGGGGCGGTGCTAGCGGGGGTGGAGACCCAGTACTTC. It is translated as CASSQGAVLAGVETQYF.

The V gene is TRBV5-1, the J gene TRBJ2-5; D call uncertain. CDR1 is SGHRS, CDR2 YFSETQ, per germline. The length of the CDR3 is 15 residues. With 1 base removed from V and 1 base from J, the gap between germline ends came to 11 bases. The CDR3 DNA sequence: TGCGCCAGCAGCTTGTCCGGCCTTGGCCAAGAGACCCAGTACTTC. Translated: CASSLSGLGQETQYF.

This clone has only one observation. CDR3 protein: CASSMRTGGMNTEAFF. As DNA, the CDR3 is TGTGCCAGTAGTATGCGGACAGGCGGAATGAACACTGAAGCTTTCTTT. The rearrangement links TRBV19 to TRBJ1-1; 7 bases fit TRBD1. Germline V gene lookup returns CDR1 LNHDA and CDR2 SQIVND (reference sequence). The J segment lost 0 bases and the V segment lost 3 bases, leaving 7 bases of the junction unmatched. The CDR3 sequence is 16 residues long.

J is TRBJ2-5 and V is TRBV5-1; D possibly corresponds to TRBD1 (6 bases). The CDR3 consists of 16 residues. Per the germline V gene, CDR1 is SGHRS and CDR2 is YFSETQ. V was trimmed by 3 bases and J by 2 bases, leaving 17 bases between them. The chain's CDR3 is CASSSSRGSGQETQYF. The CDR3 DNA sequence: TGCGCCAGCAGCTCTAGCAGGGGTTCCGGGCAAGAGACCCAGTACTTC.

This clone was detected once. V usage is TRBV5-1 and J usage is TRBJ1-1, with D possibly TRBD1 on 5 matching bases. V lost 3 bases and J lost 5, with 14 bases in between. Germline values: CDR1 SGHRS, CDR2 YFSETQ. This CDR3 has 14 amino acids. The CDR3 is CASSSRGTGTEAFF. The CDR3, as DNA: TGCGCCAGCAGCTCAAGGGGAACAGGAACTGAAGCTTTCTTT.

The rearrangement links TRBV6-5 to TRBJ1-2; tentatively, D is TRBD1 (6 bases). V lost 6 bases, J lost 0 bases, and 14 bases lay in between. CDR1 and CDR2 from the germline V gene are MNHEY and SVGAGI. This CDR3 comprises 15 residues. The chain's CDR3 is CASRTTGLPNYGYTF. CDR3 DNA: TGTGCCAGCAGAACGACAGGATTGCCTAACTATGGCTACACCTTC.

In this sample, this clone turned up once. The V gene is TRBV5-1, the J gene TRBJ2-2, with 7 bases identical to TRBD1. Germline V CDR1 and CDR2: SGHRS, YFSETQ. After removal of 6 bases from V and 3 bases from J, the junction contained 8 bases not matched to a gene. This CDR3 has 15 residues. CDR3 protein: CASNKGAKDTGELFF. The CDR3 DNA follows: TGCGCCAGCAACAAGGGGGCTAAGGACACCGGGGAGCTGTTTTTT.

The chain couples TRBV4-2 to TRBJ2-3; 11 bases line up with TRBD2. Trimming cost V 1 base and J 6 bases; bases outside gene matches: 6. Germline V CDR1 and CDR2: LGHNA, YNFKEQ. The CDR3 covers 16 residues. CDR3 nucleotide sequence: TGTGCCAGCAGCCAAGTGGTAGCGGGAGGGCCGGATACGCAGTATTTT. Its protein is CASSQVVAGGPDTQYF.

Details on this clone: Additional DNA sequences in this sample encode the identical CDR3. The rearrangement links TRBV9 to TRBJ2-3, with 11 bases matching TRBD2. The germline gives CDR1 SGDLS, CDR2 YYNGEE. V was pared by 3 bases and J by 6 bases, with 6 bases of the junction left unmatched. The CDR3 spans 15 residues. The CDR3 DNA is TGTGCCAGCAGCGCCTTAGCGGGAGGGCCTGATACGCAGTATTTT. It encodes CASSALAGGPDTQYF.

J is TRBJ2-5 and V is TRBV7-3; TRBD1 is a possible D gene (6 bases). The CDR3 has 15 residues. Trimming left V 6 bases short and J 5 bases short, with 19 bases between. Germline CDR1 is SGHTA and CDR2 is FQGTGA. This CDR3 reads CASSFRGLVGETQYF. In DNA form, the CDR3 reads TGTGCCAGCAGTTTCAGGGGCCTGGTGGGGGAGACCCAGTACTTC.

The chain recombines TRBV11-2 with TRBJ2-1; 9 bases fit TRBD2. The CDR3 runs 15 residues. Germline lookup yields CDR1 SGHAT and CDR2 FQNNGV. J lost 1 base, V lost 6 bases, and 4 bases had no gene match. CDR3 DNA: TGTGCCAGCAGTCCGACTAGCGGTTCCTACAATGAGCAGTTCTTC. Amino acid sequence: CASSPTSGSYNEQFF.

This clone has a handful of counts. The chain recombines TRBV4-1 with TRBJ1-1; D remains unclear. This CDR3 contains 15 residues. Germline-derived CDR1 and CDR2 are MGHRA and YSYEKL. V was clipped by 8 bases and J by 3 bases, with 19 bases between them. The CDR3 DNA reads TGCGCCAGCGGGCCATCCGCCGGGATTGACACTGAAGCTTTCTTT. Amino acid sequence: CASGPSAGIDTEAFF.

V and J are TRBV10-1 and TRBJ2-3, with TRBD2 matching 9 bases. Losses at the gene ends were 6 bases for V and 0 bases for J; bases not matched to a gene: 4. The CDR3 is 15 residues long. Per the germline V gene, CDR1 is WNHNN and CDR2 is SYGVQD (reference sequence). This CDR3 is CASSLTSGSTDTQYF. The CDR3 nucleotides read TGCGCCAGCAGCCTGACTAGCGGCAGCACAGATACGCAGTATTTT.